The clone carrying this T cell receptor beta chain was counted ten times or more. Its antigen is not identified. From the reads, TCRdb called clonotypes with MiXCR, one entry per CDR3 protein. The repertoire holds about 140,000 distinct CDR3 sequences, with approximately 5.9% as singletons. The CDR3 has 13 residues. With 2 bases removed from V and 1 base from J, the gap between germline ends came to 3 bases. The record originates from a study of T cell repertoires in cytomegalovirus infection. Study overall: Public TCR beta signatures indicated both CMV infection and matching HLA type.

Findings and caveats of the study: In two of eight donors, the top clonotype was HLA-C-restricted CMV-specific.

This clonotype was obtained from a human donor in good health (CMV status not recorded). Some clones in this sample may be carry-over from other donors' samples. The sequenced sample was PBMCs. The genes are TRBV12-3 or TRBV12-4 and TRBJ2-1; D remains unclear. CDR3 sequence (DNA): TGTGCCAGCAGTTTAAAATCCTACAATGAGCAGTTCTTC. This encodes CASSLKSYNEQFF.